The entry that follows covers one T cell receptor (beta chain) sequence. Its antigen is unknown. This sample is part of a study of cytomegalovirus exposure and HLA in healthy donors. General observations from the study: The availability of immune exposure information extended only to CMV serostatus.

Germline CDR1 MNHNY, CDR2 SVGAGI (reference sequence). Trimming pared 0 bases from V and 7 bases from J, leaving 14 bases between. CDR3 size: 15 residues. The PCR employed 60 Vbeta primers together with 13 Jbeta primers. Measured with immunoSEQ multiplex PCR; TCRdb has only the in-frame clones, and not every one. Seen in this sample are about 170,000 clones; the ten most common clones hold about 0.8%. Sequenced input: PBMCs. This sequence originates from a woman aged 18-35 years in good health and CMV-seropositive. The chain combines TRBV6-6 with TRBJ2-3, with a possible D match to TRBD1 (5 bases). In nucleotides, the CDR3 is TGTGCCAGCAGTTACTCAACCCTTCAGGGCTATACGCAGTATTTT. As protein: CASSYSTLQGYTQYF.